The 32 T cell receptor beta chains below all came from one sample that was sequenced in a study of cytomegalovirus exposure and HLA in healthy donors. Repertoires were generated with immunoSEQ multiplex PCR, while TCRdb's copy carries only in-frame clones and drops some. The repertoire has more than 95,000 clones, 85% to 95% of them found once; the top ten carry roughly 1.3%. Sequencing was carried out using PBMCs. These receptors came from a young woman in good health and CMV-seronegative.

The count of this clone is one. The chain joins TRBV6-1 to TRBJ2-7, with TRBD1 matching over 7 bases. The V segment lost 10 bases and the J segment 2 bases; nucleotides outside the gene matches: 11. Germline CDR1 MNHNS, CDR2 SASEGT. This CDR3 has 14 residues. For the CDR3, the DNA is TGTGCCAATCGACAGGGCCTCGGGACCTACGAGCAGTACTTC. Amino acids: CANRQGLGTYEQYF.

The CDR3 here is CASGSGTSYHEQYF. The CDR3 DNA reads TGTGCCAGCGGTAGTGGGACTAGCTACCACGAGCAGTACTTC. The V and J genes are TRBV6-1 and TRBJ2-7; 9 bases fit TRBD2. Germline assignment: CDR1 MNHNS and CDR2 SASEGT. The V segment lost 8 bases and the J segment 5 bases; nucleotides outside the gene matches: 10. CDR3 length equals 14 residues.

The chain carries TRBV9 and TRBJ1-4; the D is unclear. The V end was cut by 4 bases, the J end by 4 bases, with 8 bases between. Germline CDR1 and CDR2: SGDLS and YYNGEE. The CDR3 covers 13 residues. CDR3 residues: CASSPRGNEKLFF. CDR3 DNA sequence: TGTGCCAGCAGCCCCCGGGGTAATGAAAAACTGTTTTTT. The whole variable domain, remainder taken from reference TRBV9 and TRBJ1-4, is DSGVTQTPKHLITATGQRVTLRCSPRSGDLSVYWYQQSLDQGLQFLIQYYNGEERAKGNILERFSAQQFPDLHSELNLSSLELGDSALYFCASSPRGNEKLFFGSGTQLSVL.

This clone has only a few counts. The chain joins TRBV6-6 to TRBJ2-7; TRBD2 agrees at 8 bases. The CDR3 totals 16 residues. Germline V gives CDR1 MNHNY, CDR2 SVGAGI (reference sequence). Unmatched junction bases numbered 14, after V lost 4 bases and J lost 6 bases. CDR3 nucleotides: TGTGCCAGCAGTTGGGGTCCAGCGGGAGTAGCAAGCGAGCAGTACTTC. This encodes CASSWGPAGVASEQYF.

The V and J genes are TRBV7-2 and TRBJ2-7, with 8 positions matching TRBD2. Losses at the gene ends were 3 bases for V and 2 bases for J; bases not matched to a gene: 3. Per the germline V gene, CDR1 is SGHTA and CDR2 is FQGNSA. This CDR3 comprises 14 residues. DNA of the CDR3: TGTGCCAGCAGCTTTTCGGGACTAGCCTACGAGCAGTACTTC. It translates to CASSFSGLAYEQYF.

The V call is TRBV18, the J call TRBJ2-3, with 12 bases lining up with TRBD2. The CDR3 extends over 16 amino acids. The germline gives CDR1 KGHSH, CDR2 LQKENI. V shed 0 bases and J 4 bases; nucleotides not matched to a gene: 2. The DNA of the CDR3 is TGTGCCAGCTCACCACCAAGGACTAGCGGGGCAGATACGCAGTATTTT. Translating gives CASSPPRTSGADTQYF.

This chain joins TRBV11-2 and TRBJ1-5; TRBD1 matches at 11 bases. The trim removed 5 bases at V and 7 bases at J, leaving 7 bases unmatched. CDR3 length: 15 amino acids. Looked up from germline, CDR1 is SGHAT and CDR2 is FQNNGV. The chain's CDR3 is CASSRGTGGGQPQHF. CDR3 bases: TGTGCCAGCAGCAGGGGGACAGGGGGTGGCCAGCCCCAGCATTTT.

V and J are TRBV6-6 and TRBJ1-2; 12 bases map to TRBD1. Germline V gives CDR1 MNHNY, CDR2 SVGAGI (reference sequence). This CDR3 spans 15 amino acids. The V segment lost 2 bases and the J segment 5 bases; nucleotides outside the gene matches: 3. The CDR3 protein is CASSYGTGGEYGYTF. The CDR3 nucleotides are TGTGCCAGCAGTTACGGGACAGGGGGCGAGTATGGCTACACCTTC.

The chain combines TRBV27 with TRBJ2-7, with D tentatively TRBD2 (6 bases). The V gene lost 6 bases and the J gene lost 5 bases, with 17 bases spanning the gap. There are 14 residues in the CDR3. Per the germline V gene, CDR1 is MNHEY and CDR2 is SMNVEV (reference sequence). Written as DNA, the CDR3 is TGTGCCAGCAGGATGGAGGGGCTACGCGACGAGCAGTACTTC. Translation: CASRMEGLRDEQYF.

The J gene is TRBJ1-1, the V gene TRBV5-1, with D possibly matching TRBD1 (5 bases). The CDR3 spans 15 residues. The germline gives CDR1 SGHRS, CDR2 YFSETQ. The germline V and J ends were trimmed by 0 bases and 0 bases, with 9 bases remaining between them. CDR3 region: CASSLEAGVNTEAFF. The CDR3 nucleotides are TGCGCCAGCAGCTTGGAAGCGGGGGTGAACACTGAAGCTTTCTTT.

This chain joins TRBV2 and TRBJ2-1, with D unclear. The germline V gene has CDR1 SNHLY and CDR2 FYNNEI. The V end lost 6 bases, the J end lost 4 bases, and 7 bases lay between the germline ends. The CDR3 length is 12 residues. The CDR3 loop is CASSPRYNEQFF. CDR3 DNA: TGTGCCAGCAGCCCTCGGTACAATGAGCAGTTCTTC.

This clone is a singleton in its sample. The rearrangement joins TRBV2 to TRBJ1-5; 10 bases match TRBD1. Germline assignment: CDR1 SNHLY and CDR2 FYNNEI. The CDR3 length is 15 residues. The ends lost 7 bases at V and 5 bases at J; junction bases unmatched: 8. CDR3 region: CASIRDRGVDQPQHF. Here the CDR3 DNA reads TGTGCCAGCATCCGGGACAGGGGTGTCGATCAGCCCCAGCATTTT.

The V call is TRBV6-5, the J call TRBJ1-4, with a weak D call TRBD1 (6 bases). CDR1 is MNHEY and CDR2 is SVGAGI in the germline V gene. With 2 bases removed from V and 4 bases from J, the gap between germline ends came to 11 bases. The CDR3 loop spans 15 amino acids. The CDR3: CASSYTGQVNEKLFF. CDR3 coding DNA: TGTGCCAGCAGTTACACAGGGCAGGTTAATGAAAAACTGTTTTTT.

The rearrangement links TRBV18 to TRBJ2-5; D not certain. The CDR3 totals 13 residues. Trimming removed 2 bases at V and 1 base at J, with 5 bases between. Germline lookup yields CDR1 KGHSH and CDR2 LQKENI. This CDR3 is CASSPLIQETQYF. As DNA, the CDR3 is TGTGCCAGCTCACCATTAATCCAAGAGACCCAGTACTTC.

J is TRBJ2-3 and V is TRBV11-2; D ambiguous. Germline lookup yields CDR1 SGHAT and CDR2 FQNNGV. V gave up 0 bases and J gave up 4 bases, with 11 bases separating them. This CDR3 spans 15 amino acids. The chain's CDR3 is CASSLDQSLPDTQYF. CDR3 nucleotides: TGTGCCAGCAGCTTAGATCAAAGCCTCCCAGATACGCAGTATTTT.

V usage is TRBV6-5 and J usage is TRBJ2-7, with TRBD2 identical over 10 bases. CDR3 length equals 16 residues. The V gene end was trimmed by 0 bases and the J gene end by 6 bases; junction bases not matched to a gene: 8. Germline V gene sequence: CDR1 MNHEY, CDR2 SVGAGI. The CDR3 region has the DNA TGTGCCAGCAGTTACTCGAGTCCTAGCGGGAGCGGCGAGCAGTACTTC. Amino acid sequence: CASSYSSPSGSGEQYF.

The chain combines TRBV5-8 with TRBJ2-6, with TRBD2 as a possible D gene (5 bases). The CDR3 has 16 amino acids. V dropped 0 bases and J dropped 2 bases, with 9 bases sitting between them. The germline V gene encodes CDR1 SGHTS and CDR2 YDEGEE. The CDR3 region has the DNA TGTGCCAGCAGCTTGGAAACCGGGACTGGGGCCAACGTCCTGACTTTC. This gives the protein CASSLETGTGANVLTF.

V and J are TRBV11-2 and TRBJ1-6; no clear D gene. Germline V gene sequence: CDR1 SGHAT, CDR2 FQNNGV. The V and J ends lost 1 base and 9 bases respectively, with 7 bases between them. This CDR3 is 13 amino acids long. The CDR3 sequence is CASSLVGVSPLHF. In DNA form, the CDR3 reads TGTGCCAGCAGCTTAGTGGGAGTTTCACCCCTCCACTTT.

The chain employs TRBV2 and TRBJ1-2, with D uncertain. V gave up 8 bases and J gave up 5 bases, with 9 bases separating them. Germline loops: CDR1 SNHLY, CDR2 FYNNEI. CDR3 length: 11 residues. The CDR3, as DNA: TGTGCCAGCGGCGACATATATGGCTACACCTTC. Amino acids: CASGDIYGYTF.

CDR3 amino acids: CASSEGGVSYNEQFF. DNA for the CDR3: TGTGCCAGCAGTGAAGGGGGGGTCTCCTACAATGAGCAGTTCTTC. V usage is TRBV28 and J usage is TRBJ2-1; D is perhaps TRBD2 (7 bases). The germline V gene has CDR1 MDHEN and CDR2 SYDVKM. The length of the CDR3 is 15 residues. The germline V and J ends were trimmed by 5 bases and 0 bases, with 11 bases remaining between them.

Details on this clone: Distinct nucleotide sequences in the sample also encode this CDR3. DNA of the CDR3: TGTGCCAGCAGTTCCGTTGCAACTAATGAAAAACTGTTTTTT. Translation: CASSSVATNEKLFF. This chain uses TRBV6-5 with TRBJ1-4; D unclear. The V gene's germline CDR1 is MNHEY and CDR2 SVGAGI. The CDR3 is made up of 14 amino acids. Trimming removed 4 bases from V and 0 bases from J, with 6 bases in between.

The chain couples TRBV2 to TRBJ1-5, with TRBD1 as a possible D gene (5 bases). This CDR3 region has 15 residues. Germline V lookup: CDR1 SNHLY, CDR2 FYNNEI. V gave up 7 bases and J gave up 0 bases, with 13 bases separating them. The CDR3 DNA sequence: TGTGCCAGCACCGAAGAGACAGCTAGCAATCAGCCCCAGCATTTT. As protein: CASTEETASNQPQHF.

The gene calls are TRBV27 and TRBJ1-6; no clear D. The V and J ends lost 7 bases and 7 bases respectively, with 8 bases between them. The CDR3 spans 12 residues. CDR1 is MNHEY, CDR2 SMNVEV, per germline (reference sequence). CDR3 nucleotide sequence: TGTGCCAGCAAAGAGACAAATTCACCCCTCCACTTT. Amino acids: CASKETNSPLHF.

The CDR3 protein is CASNNRGEKLFF. The CDR3, as DNA: TGCGCCAGCAACAACCGGGGAGAAAAACTGTTTTTT. The rearrangement links TRBV4-1 to TRBJ1-4; D remains ambiguous. V lost 7 bases, J lost 8 bases, and 11 bases lay in between. CDR3 length: 12 residues. Germline lookup yields CDR1 MGHRA and CDR2 YSYEKL.

The chain employs TRBV28 and TRBJ2-5; 9 nucleotides align to TRBD2. The CDR3 has 16 residues. Germline V CDR1 and CDR2: MDHEN, SYDVKM. V was pared by 5 bases and J by 2 bases, with 9 bases of the junction left unmatched. CDR3 nucleotides: TGTGCCAGCAGTCTTTCGACTAGCGGAGAACAAGAGACCCAGTACTTC. This encodes CASSLSTSGEQETQYF.

Here the CDR3 DNA reads TGTGCCAGCAGCCCCCTTACTTCTGCGGGAGATACGCAGTATTTT. Translation: CASSPLTSAGDTQYF. The chain uses TRBV9 and TRBJ2-3, with D maybe TRBD2 (5 bases). The germline CDR1 and CDR2 sequences are SGDLS and YYNGEE. The CDR3 is 15 residues long. Trimming took 4 bases from V and 5 from J, leaving 17 bases between them.

The genes are TRBV5-6 and TRBJ1-2; 7 nucleotides line up with TRBD1. V lost 4 bases to trimming and J lost 5 bases; unmatched junction nucleotides: 11. In germline, CDR1 is SGHDT, CDR2 YYEEEE. The CDR3 runs to 15 residues. The CDR3 is CASSPPGQVDYGYTF. DNA of the CDR3: TGTGCCAGCAGCCCCCCAGGACAGGTCGATTATGGCTACACCTTC.

The gene calls are TRBV6-4 and TRBJ2-1; D may be TRBD2 (5 bases). The V gene lost 6 bases and the J gene lost 9 bases, with 15 bases spanning the gap. Germline-derived CDR1 and CDR2 are MRHNA and SNTAGT. This CDR3 contains 13 residues. CDR3 region: CASSADERSEQFF. The CDR3 DNA reads as TGTGCCAGCAGCGCCGACGAGCGGAGTGAGCAGTTCTTC.

The chain has TRBV19 and TRBJ2-7, with a possible D match to TRBD1 (6 bases). Trimming cost V 4 bases and J 6 bases, with 16 bases left between them. CDR3 length equals 14 residues. CDR1 is LNHDA and CDR2 is SQIVND in the germline V gene (reference sequence). CDR3: CASSRQAQPPEQYF. In DNA, the CDR3 is TGTGCCAGTAGTAGACAGGCCCAACCACCCGAGCAGTACTTC.

This chain links TRBV5-4 with TRBJ1-1; 10 bases are shared with TRBD1. The J segment lost 0 bases and the V segment lost 4 bases, leaving 6 bases of the junction unmatched. The CDR3 length is 16 residues. CDR1 is SGHNT and CDR2 is YYREEE in the germline V gene (reference sequence). The CDR3 DNA is TGTGCCAGCAGCCCGACCGACAGGGGGCTGAACACTGAAGCTTTCTTT. Translation: CASSPTDRGLNTEAFF. The variable domain in full, completed from reference TRBV5-4 and TRBJ1-1, reads ETGVTQSPTHLIKTRGQQVTLRCSSQSGHNTVSWYQQALGQGPQFIFQYYREEENGRGNFPPRFSGLQFPNYSSELNVNALELDDSALYLCASSPTDRGLNTEAFFGQGTRLTVV.

The chain links TRBV27 to TRBJ2-5; 12 bases map to TRBD2. Looked up from germline, CDR1 is MNHEY and CDR2 is SMNVEV (reference sequence). The V gene end was trimmed by 0 bases and the J gene end by 4 bases; junction bases not matched to a gene: 6. The CDR3 extends over 17 amino acids. The CDR3 spells CASSLSNTGLAGETQYF. The CDR3, as DNA: TGTGCCAGCAGTTTATCAAATACGGGACTAGCGGGAGAGACCCAGTACTTC.

V and J are TRBV6-1 and TRBJ1-2; 7 bases are shared with TRBD1. The CDR3 covers 14 residues. The V gene's germline CDR1 is MNHNS and CDR2 SASEGT. The V segment lost 4 bases and the J segment 4 bases; nucleotides outside the gene matches: 6. CDR3 bases: TGTGCCAGCAGTGCTTACAGGGGTTCCTATGGCTACACCTTC. It specifies CASSAYRGSYGYTF.